A single sample is the source of the 17 T cell receptor beta chains below, sequenced in a study of technical replicates of blood from several donors. TCRdb's table, derived via immunoSEQ multiplex PCR, lists solely in-frame clones and lacks some. The sample records roughly 45,000 clones, about 93% being singletons. Sequenced sample: PBMCs. The receptors here all came from a human donor in good health. Some clones in this sample may be carry-over from other donors' samples.

The V gene is TRBV15, the J gene TRBJ2-7; 13 bases map to TRBD2. V gave up 1 base and J gave up 6 bases; unmatched junction bases: 9. This CDR3 is 17 amino acids long. Germline V CDR1 and CDR2: LNHNV, YYDKDF (reference sequence). In nucleotides, the CDR3 is TGTGCCACCAGCAGAGTACTAGCGGGAGGGCCAGGCGGCGAGCAGTACTTC. Translating gives CATSRVLAGGPGGEQYF.

This clone has only one observation. The CDR3, as DNA: TGTGCCAGCAGTTTAGAGGGACAGGTGGGGTCCGGGGCCAACGTCCTGACTTTC. This sequence encodes CASSLEGQVGSGANVLTF. V usage is TRBV27 and J usage is TRBJ2-6; 8 nucleotides align to TRBD1. This CDR3 has 18 residues. Germline CDR1 and CDR2: MNHEY and SMNVEV (reference sequence). Trimming took 2 bases from V and 4 from J; bases not matched to a gene: 10.

This chain joins TRBV4-1 and TRBJ1-2; D possibly corresponds to TRBD1 (5 bases). This CDR3 has 13 amino acids. Per the germline V gene, CDR1 is MGHRA and CDR2 is YSYEKL. V lost 1 base to trimming and J lost 2 bases, with 5 bases between them. CDR3 sequence (DNA): TGCGCCAGCAGCCAAGGACAGAACTATGGCTACACCTTC. This gives the protein CASSQGQNYGYTF.

The V gene is TRBV4-2, the J gene TRBJ2-1; D is unresolved. Trimming removed 1 base at V and 4 bases at J, with 5 bases between. CDR3 length equals 13 residues. Germline V gene data show CDR1 as LGHNA and CDR2 as YNFKEQ. The CDR3 DNA is TGTGCCAGCAGCCAAGTCGTTTACAATGAGCAGTTCTTC. Its translation is CASSQVVYNEQFF.

The rearrangement joins TRBV5-6 to TRBJ1-5; D gene ambiguous. V was cut by 0 bases and J by 9 bases, with 10 bases left in between. The CDR3 length is 13 residues. Per germline, CDR1 SGHDT and CDR2 YYEEEE. CDR3 nucleotide sequence: TGTGCCAGCAGCTTGGTCTCGGAGACGCCCCAGCATTTT. Translating gives CASSLVSETPQHF. Full variable domain (rest looked up from reference TRBV5-6 and TRBJ1-5): DAGVTQSPTHLIKTRGQQVTLRCSPKSGHDTVSWYQQALGQGPQFIFQYYEEEERQRGNFPDRFSGHQFPNYSSELNVNALLLGDSALYLCASSLVSETPQHFGDGTRLSIL.

The rearrangement links TRBV4-2 to TRBJ1-1, with D possibly being TRBD1 (5 bases). V was clipped by 4 bases and J by 2 bases, with 14 bases between them. The CDR3 covers 15 residues. From germline, CDR1 is LGHNA and CDR2 YNFKEQ. CDR3 in DNA: TGTGCCAGCAGCCCCTATATCGACAGAAACACTGAAGCTTTCTTT. Its protein is CASSPYIDRNTEAFF.

The genes are TRBV19 and TRBJ1-1; 9 nucleotides align to TRBD1. CDR3 length: 14 amino acids. J lost 5 bases, V lost 3 bases, and 4 bases had no gene match. The germline CDR1 and CDR2 sequences are LNHDA and SQIVND (reference sequence). Here the CDR3 reads CASSMGQGSTEAFF. The CDR3 DNA is TGTGCCAGTAGTATGGGACAGGGAAGTACTGAAGCTTTCTTT.

The rearrangement joins TRBV4-3 to TRBJ2-3; possible D gene TRBD1, 5 bases. Germline V CDR1 and CDR2: LGHNA, YSLEER. Deletions cut 0 bases from V and 10 bases from J, with 20 bases between. The CDR3 extends over 16 amino acids. CDR3 in amino acids: CASSQDSASSQGAQYF. The CDR3 DNA is TGCGCCAGCAGCCAAGATTCTGCCTCAAGTCAGGGTGCGCAGTATTTT.

The chain couples TRBV11-2 to TRBJ1-1; D not certain. V was clipped by 2 bases and J by 1 base, with 5 bases between them. CDR1 is SGHAT, CDR2 FQNNGV, per germline. CDR3 length equals 13 residues. This CDR3 reads CASSLLKNTEAFF. The CDR3 nucleotides read TGTGCCAGCAGCTTATTAAAGAACACTGAAGCTTTCTTT.

The chain combines TRBV9 with TRBJ1-2; 8 bases are a match to TRBD1. CDR1 is SGDLS, CDR2 YYNGEE, per germline. Trimming cost V 0 bases and J 2 bases; bases outside gene matches: 0. The CDR3 is made up of 14 amino acids. The CDR3 sequence: CASSVGTGNYGYTF. CDR3 coding DNA: TGTGCCAGCAGCGTAGGGACAGGGAACTATGGCTACACCTTC.

The chain is built from TRBV7-9 and TRBJ2-3; 10 bases agree with TRBD2. The germline gives CDR1 SEHNR, CDR2 FQNEAQ (reference sequence). The CDR3 has 16 amino acids. With 4 bases clipped from V and 7 bases from J, the junction kept 11 bases outside the gene matches. The CDR3 DNA reads as TGTGCCAGCAGCTCCGAAGGGACTAGCGATCGCCATACGCAGTATTTT. As protein: CASSSEGTSDRHTQYF.

The V and J genes are TRBV4-1 and TRBJ2-7, with D possibly TRBD1 on 6 matching bases. Germline values: CDR1 MGHRA, CDR2 YSYEKL. There are 15 residues in the CDR3. Trimming took 6 bases from V and 1 from J, leaving 16 bases between them. The CDR3 spells CASSQGTGPSYEQYF. The CDR3 nucleotides are TGCGCCAGCAGTCAGGGTACAGGGCCATCCTACGAGCAGTACTTC.

The CDR3 DNA follows: TGTGCCAGCTCACGACAGAGAAGCACTGAAGCTTTCTTT. As protein: CASSRQRSTEAFF. The V gene is TRBV18, the J gene TRBJ1-1; D is possibly TRBD1 (5 bases). This CDR3 contains 13 residues. With 4 bases removed from V and 4 bases from J, the gap between germline ends came to 10 bases. The germline gives CDR1 KGHSH, CDR2 LQKENI.

V and J are TRBV5-1 and TRBJ1-4, with TRBD1 matching 7 bases. The germline gives CDR1 SGHRS, CDR2 YFSETQ. CDR3 length equals 15 residues. V was clipped by 2 bases and J by 0 bases; unmatched bases: 1. CDR3 residues: CASSLGTATNEKLFF. The CDR3 bases are TGCGCCAGCAGCTTAGGGACAGCAACTAATGAAAAACTGTTTTTT.

The J gene is TRBJ1-1, the V gene TRBV28; 7 bases line up with TRBD1. This CDR3 is 14 amino acids long. The J segment lost 3 bases and the V segment lost 5 bases, leaving 6 bases of the junction unmatched. Looked up from germline, CDR1 is MDHEN and CDR2 is SYDVKM. The CDR3 DNA reads TGTGCCAGCAGTATAACAGGGGAGTACACTGAAGCTTTCTTT. It specifies CASSITGEYTEAFF.

This chain uses TRBV15 with TRBJ1-1; 10 nucleotides align to TRBD1. The J segment lost 3 bases and the V segment lost 1 base, leaving 5 bases of the junction unmatched. Germline V CDR1 and CDR2: LNHNV, YYDKDF (reference sequence). The CDR3 runs 16 residues. DNA for the CDR3: TGTGCCACCAGCAGAGCAGGGACAGGGGCTTACACTGAAGCTTTCTTT. Translating gives CATSRAGTGAYTEAFF.

V gene TRBV30 combines with J gene TRBJ2-1; 7 positions agree with TRBD1. Germline V gene data show CDR1 as GTSNPN and CDR2 as SVGIG (reference sequence). Unmatched junction bases numbered 10, after V lost 3 bases and J lost 8 bases. This CDR3 is built from 14 residues. CDR3 sequence reads: CAWRLKSTGDEQFF. CDR3 in DNA: TGTGCCTGGAGACTAAAAAGCACAGGGGATGAGCAGTTCTTC.